This T cell receptor (beta chain) was observed in a study of T cells in tuberculosis. The time point denotes: new active TB diagnosis, blood taken before or within 7 days of starting treatment. Repertoires were generated with immunoSEQ multiplex PCR, while TCRdb's copy carries only in-frame clones and drops some. The data show about 53,000 clones, about 95% seen once. Study observations and caveats: Smaller alpha distances in active tuberculosis partly reflected shorter CDR3-alpha lengths. GEM motif frequencies gave around 70% accuracy; the GMM repertoire gave 80% to 90%. Smaller distances to GMM-specific TCRs suggested their expansion in active tuberculosis.

About this clone: What it binds is not known.

The CDR3 sequence is 13 residues long. Germline V gene lookup returns CDR1 GTSNPN and CDR2 SVGIG (reference sequence). V was pared by 3 bases and J by 7 bases, with 12 bases between. Specimen: PBMCs, collected at tuberculosis diagnosis. The sequence came from an adult with tuberculosis. The rearrangement uses TRBV30 and TRBJ2-2, with D unresolved. In nucleotides, the CDR3 is TGTGCCTGGAGCCAAACTTTTGACGGGGAGCTGTTTTTT. Amino acids: CAWSQTFDGELFF.